This is a list of T cell receptor beta chains from one sample in a study of identical twins. TCRdb re-analysed the 5' RACE reads in MiXCR, keeping a single row per CDR3 protein. The sample has just under 550,000 distinct CDR3 sequences; roughly 15% are singletons. The same specimen was also included in a second study, on yellow fever vaccine responses in identical twins.

The sequencing input was CD4+ T cells sorted from blood. The receptor source for this set is a young woman in good health. CDR3s include the opening cysteine and the closing phenylalanine or tryptophan. D genes are given only for firm matches. A row's size may be missing; if present it is once, few, many or a size class.

CDR3 protein: CASSPGTGGPAEAFF; CDR3 DNA: TGTGCCAGCAGCCCGGGGACAGGGGGACCGGCCGAAGCTTTCTTT; clone size: NA; V gene: TRBV7-9; D gene: TRBD1; J gene: TRBJ1-1
CDR3 protein: CASSRERGTDTQYF; CDR3 DNA: TGTGCCAGCAGCCGCGAGAGGGGCACAGATACGCAGTATTTT; clone size: few; V gene: TRBV7-6; D gene: NA; J gene: TRBJ2-3
CDR3 protein: CASSYSPRSTGELFF; CDR3 DNA: TGTGCCAGCAGTTACTCGCCGCGTTCCACCGGGGAGCTGTTTTTT; clone size: many; V gene: TRBV6-5; D gene: NA; J gene: TRBJ2-2
CDR3 protein: CASSIRGGKNIQYF; CDR3 DNA: TGTGCCAGCAGTATTCGGGGGGGCAAAAACATTCAGTACTTC; clone size: few; V gene: TRBV28; D gene: TRBD2; J gene: TRBJ2-4
CDR3 protein: CAISESLGRETQYF; CDR3 DNA: TGTGCCATCAGTGAGTCGCTAGGGCGAGAGACCCAGTACTTC; clone size: few; V gene: TRBV10-3; D gene: NA; J gene: TRBJ2-5
CDR3 protein: CASSPSRHSEAFF; CDR3 DNA: TGTGCCAGCAGCCCCTCCCGACACTCTGAAGCTTTCTTT; clone size: few; V gene: TRBV12-3/TRBV12-4; D gene: NA; J gene: TRBJ1-1
CDR3 protein: CSARLRGHYTDTQYF; CDR3 DNA: TGCAGTGCTAGACTTCGGGGGCATTACACAGATACGCAGTATTTT; clone size: few; V gene: TRBV20-1; D gene: NA; J gene: TRBJ2-3
CDR3 protein: CSVASGGTQETQYF; CDR3 DNA: TGCAGCGTTGCGAGCGGGGGGACCCAAGAGACCCAGTACTTC; clone size: many; V gene: TRBV29-1; D gene: TRBD2; J gene: TRBJ2-5
CDR3 protein: CASSMNTEAFF; CDR3 DNA: TGTGCCAGCAGTATGAACACTGAAGCTTTCTTT; clone size: many; V gene: TRBV2; D gene: NA; J gene: TRBJ1-1
CDR3 protein: CSVVFLISETQYF; CDR3 DNA: TGCAGCGTTGTATTTCTGATTTCGGAGACCCAGTACTTC; clone size: NA; V gene: TRBV29-1; D gene: NA; J gene: TRBJ2-5
CDR3 protein: CSARRQGEQFF; CDR3 DNA: TGCAGTGCTAGAAGACAGGGTGAGCAGTTCTTC; clone size: few; V gene: TRBV20-1; D gene: TRBD1; J gene: TRBJ2-1
CDR3 protein: CASSQESRQETQYF; CDR3 DNA: TGCGCCAGCAGCCAAGAATCCCGTCAAGAGACCCAGTACTTC; clone size: few; V gene: TRBV4-1; D gene: NA; J gene: TRBJ2-5
CDR3 protein: CASSDPGTLSQFF; CDR3 DNA: TGTGCCAGCAGTGACCCCGGGACGCTCTCTCAGTTCTTC; clone size: NA; V gene: TRBV6-1; D gene: NA; J gene: TRBJ2-1
CDR3 protein: CSVEEDKAHEQYF; CDR3 DNA: TGCAGCGTTGAAGAGGACAAGGCCCACGAGCAGTACTTC; clone size: NA; V gene: TRBV29-1; D gene: NA; J gene: TRBJ2-7